This TCR beta chain was observed in a study of blood T cells in healthy people across ages. V lost 7 bases, J lost 5 bases, and 14 bases lay in between. The CDR3 has 13 residues. Germline values: CDR1 WSHSY, CDR2 SAAADI. Sample-barcoded 5' priming and a J-beta primer mix drove a second PCR of roughly 7 to 11 cycles. TCRdb re-derived calls from the 5' RACE reads in MiXCR, one entry per CDR3 protein. Of 890,000 or so distinct CDR3 sequences listed, about 59% are singletons. The TCR was taken from a man aged 30 to 39 in good health. Material for sequencing was blood. The J gene is TRBJ1-2, the V gene TRBV10-2; D call uncertain. The CDR3 coding sequence is TGCGCCAGCATTGATGGCGACGGGTATGGCTACACCTTC. The encoded protein is CASIDGDGYGYTF.